The source of this T cell receptor (beta chain) is a study of cytomegalovirus exposure and HLA in healthy donors. A multiplex PCR was run with 60 Vbeta primers and 13 Jbeta primers. Here immunoSEQ multiplex PCR was the method, and the copy in TCRdb shows in-frame clones only, minus some. The sample has about 130,000 clones, about 78% seen once. The sequenced sample was PBMCs. The receptor was derived from a human donor in good health.

In nucleotides, the CDR3 is TGTGCCAGCACCCGATCGGGGCTCGGAGGGTACGAGCAGTACTTC. It is translated as CASTRSGLGGYEQYF. The V call is TRBV28, the J call TRBJ2-7; D perhaps matches TRBD2 (6 bases). The germline V gene encodes CDR1 MDHEN and CDR2 SYDVKM. V lost 7 bases and J lost 4, with 20 bases in between. This CDR3 spans 15 amino acids.